The 16 T cell receptor beta chains below were found in one sample sequenced in a study of OX40 agonist ivuxolimab in advanced cancers. The repertoire was sequenced with immunoSEQ multiplex PCR; TCRdb's copy has only in-frame clones and lacks some. The sample has about 34,000 clones, 85% to 95% seen once. The sample in question was CD4+ or CD8+ T cells sorted from blood, obtained in a trial of the OX40 agonist ivuxolimab. These receptors all come from an adult with an advanced solid tumor such as melanoma, head and neck, liver or kidney cancer.

The genes are TRBV6-5 and TRBJ2-7; D unclear. The CDR3 loop spans 14 amino acids. V lost 2 bases and J lost 4, with 12 bases in between. The germline V gene has CDR1 MNHEY and CDR2 SVGAGI. Here the CDR3 DNA reads TGTGCCAGCAGTTACGGTGGCAGAGGATACGAGCAGTACTTC. This codes for CASSYGGRGYEQYF.

The chain links TRBV30 to TRBJ1-6; 7 nucleotides line up with TRBD1. Germline loops: CDR1 GTSNPN, CDR2 SVGIG (reference sequence). CDR3 length: 15 amino acids. V lost 2 bases and J lost 2; bases outside the gene matches: 3. The CDR3 nucleotides are TGTGCCTGGAGTCCAGGGGGTACCTATAATTCACCCCTCCACTTT. This codes for CAWSPGGTYNSPLHF.

The gene calls are TRBV18 and TRBJ2-2; D is possibly TRBD2 (5 bases). Trimming shortened V by 3 bases and J by 3 bases, and 11 bases separated the two germline ends. This CDR3 has 15 amino acids. Germline CDR1 KGHSH, CDR2 LQKENI. In DNA, the CDR3 is TGTGCCAGCTCACCCGAGGGAGTCCACACCGGGGAGCTGTTTTTT. It translates to CASSPEGVHTGELFF.

The chain recombines TRBV5-8 with TRBJ2-1; 8 nucleotides align to TRBD1. This CDR3 has 17 amino acids. The V gene's germline CDR1 is SGHTS and CDR2 YDEGEE. Trimming cost V 4 bases and J 0 bases; bases outside gene matches: 9. The CDR3 bases are TGTGCCAGCAGCCTAGGACAGGGACTGAGCTCCTACAATGAGCAGTTCTTC. Residues: CASSLGQGLSSYNEQFF.

The CDR3 region is CASSINIGGEQYF. CDR3 in DNA: TGTGCCAGCAGCATTAACATCGGGGGCGAGCAGTACTTC. V and J are TRBV7-3 and TRBJ2-7, with a tentative D call TRBD2 (6 bases). Germline loops: CDR1 SGHTA, CDR2 FQGTGA. V was clipped by 5 bases and J by 6 bases, with 14 bases between them. This CDR3 has 13 amino acids.

The V gene is TRBV5-6, the J gene TRBJ1-1, with D unclear. The ends were cut back, 4 bases at V and 4 bases at J, with 14 bases in the middle. CDR3 size: 14 residues. Germline lookup yields CDR1 SGHDT and CDR2 YYEEEE. CDR3 coding DNA: TGTGCCAGCAGCCGAGGGCTAGCGGGCACTGAAGCTTTCTTT. Protein: CASSRGLAGTEAFF. Variable domain in full (rest from reference TRBV5-6 and TRBJ1-1): DAGVTQSPTHLIKTRGQQVTLRCSPKSGHDTVSWYQQALGQGPQFIFQYYEEEERQRGNFPDRFSGHQFPNYSSELNVNALLLGDSALYLCASSRGLAGTEAFFGQGTRLTVV.

The chain couples TRBV7-9 to TRBJ2-2, with 10 bases matching TRBD2. The ends lost 5 bases at V and 7 bases at J; junction bases unmatched: 16. The CDR3 spans 18 residues. CDR1 is SEHNR and CDR2 is FQNEAQ in the germline V gene (reference sequence). The CDR3 DNA sequence: TGTGCCAGCAGCCGCGGGGGGGACAGCGGGAGGGTAATCGGGGAGCTGTTTTTT. Translation: CASSRGGDSGRVIGELFF.

This clone was found once. The rearrangement uses TRBV19 and TRBJ1-2; perhaps TRBD1 as D (5 bases). V was trimmed by 3 bases and J by 7 bases, leaving 6 bases between them. The CDR3 has 11 residues. CDR1 LNHDA and CDR2 SQIVND come from the germline V gene (reference sequence). The CDR3 sequence: CASSIGAGYTF. CDR3 nucleotide sequence: TGTGCCAGTAGTATCGGGGCTGGCTACACCTTC.

The chain joins TRBV27 to TRBJ2-2; 12 nucleotides align to TRBD2. This CDR3 contains 17 residues. The germline gives CDR1 MNHEY, CDR2 SMNVEV (reference sequence). V lost 5 bases, J lost 3 bases, and 7 bases stayed unmatched. This CDR3 reads CASSRTSGKVDTGELFF. The CDR3, as DNA: TGTGCCAGCAGTCGGACTAGCGGGAAAGTCGACACCGGGGAGCTGTTTTTT.

The chain links TRBV7-9 to TRBJ2-1; 10 nucleotides align to TRBD1. The V gene end was trimmed by 5 bases and the J gene end by 6 bases; junction bases not matched to a gene: 7. Germline loops: CDR1 SEHNR, CDR2 FQNEAQ (reference sequence). The length of the CDR3 is 15 residues. This chain's CDR3 is CASSARTGGPNEQFF. The CDR3 DNA reads as TGTGCCAGCAGCGCCCGGACAGGGGGACCCAATGAGCAGTTCTTC.

V and J are TRBV30 and TRBJ1-3, with a tentative D call TRBD1 (6 bases). Trimming shortened V by 5 bases and J by 0 bases, and 8 bases separated the two germline ends. This CDR3 is 13 amino acids long. The germline V gene has CDR1 GTSNPN and CDR2 SVGIG (reference sequence). CDR3 sequence (DNA): TGTGCCTGGCAGGGGTTCTCTGGAAACACCATATATTTT. It translates to CAWQGFSGNTIYF.

Here the CDR3 reads CASSYLSARVDEQFF. CDR3 coding DNA: TGTGCCAGCAGTTACCTGTCAGCACGGGTTGATGAGCAGTTCTTC. The chain employs TRBV6-6 and TRBJ2-1; no clear D. Germline V gene sequence: CDR1 MNHNY, CDR2 SVGAGI (reference sequence). The CDR3 has 15 residues. Trimming left V 2 bases short and J 8 bases short, with 16 bases between.

V usage is TRBV11-2 and J usage is TRBJ1-5, with 8 bases aligning to TRBD1. The CDR3 totals 14 residues. Germline CDR1 and CDR2: SGHAT and FQNNGV. The V segment lost 5 bases and the J segment 9 bases; nucleotides outside the gene matches: 9. In DNA form, the CDR3 reads TGTGCCAGCAGCAAAGGGACAGGAAAGGGGCCCCAGCATTTT. Its protein is CASSKGTGKGPQHF.

The chain has TRBV19 and TRBJ1-6; D remains ambiguous. Looked up from germline, CDR1 is LNHDA and CDR2 is SQIVND (reference sequence). The CDR3 sequence is 12 residues long. V was cut by 7 bases and J by 9 bases, with 10 bases left in between. The CDR3 bases are TGTGCCAGTAACAGAATGAGTTCACCCCTCCACTTT. Amino acid sequence: CASNRMSSPLHF.

CDR3 bases: TGTGCCAGCAGCCAACTTACTAGCGGGTTTTACAATGAGCAGTTCTTC. Its translation: CASSQLTSGFYNEQFF. The chain employs TRBV14 and TRBJ2-1, with TRBD2 matching 9 bases. With V trimmed by 2 bases and J by 4 bases, 6 bases remained unmatched. Germline loops: CDR1 SGHDN, CDR2 FVKESK. There are 16 residues in the CDR3. Full variable domain (rest looked up from reference TRBV14 and TRBJ2-1): EAGVTQFPSHSVIEKGQTVTLRCDPISGHDNLYWYRRVMGKEIKFLLHFVKESKQDESGMPNNRFLAERTGGTYSTLKVQPAELEDSGVYFCASSQLTSGFYNEQFFGPGTRLTVL.

The rearrangement links TRBV7-9 to TRBJ2-3, with TRBD2 matching 8 bases. Trimming at V came to 4 bases and at J to 0 bases, leaving 6 bases not matched to a gene. This CDR3 comprises 16 residues. Germline CDR1 SEHNR, CDR2 FQNEAQ (reference sequence). CDR3 sequence reads: CASSSLTSGSTDTQYF. The DNA of the CDR3 is TGTGCCAGCAGCTCCCTCACTAGCGGAAGCACAGATACGCAGTATTTT.